This T cell receptor (beta chain) was profiled in a study of T cell clonality in common variable immunodeficiency. The data were produced by immunoSEQ multiplex PCR, yet TCRdb's version contains in-frame clones alone and is incomplete. The sample presents 45,000 to 65,000 clones, none singletons. This clone occurred many times. The CDR3 is cut off 3 residues early in the read; its end comes from the germline J gene. Germline values: CDR1 KGHSH, CDR2 LQKENI. The CDR3 length is 15 residues. V was clipped by 6 bases and J by 6 bases; unmatched bases: 11. The TCR was taken from a person aged 18-70 years in good health. Sequenced: peripheral blood mononuclear cells. The rearrangement links TRBV18 to TRBJ2-1; 7 nucleotides agree with TRBD1. CDR3 bases read: TGTGCCAGCTCCCAAGCCGGACAGGAGTCCAATGAG. It yields the protein CASSQAGQESNE. The whole CDR3 region reads CASSQAGQESNEQFF.